These 4 T cell receptor beta chains came from one sample sequenced in a study of T cells in Graves' hyperthyroidism and ophthalmopathy. Amplification of TCR beta CDR3 regions was performed using RNA transcripts as template. Initially, a first-round RT-PCR of the TCR CDR3 employed the HTBI primer set. A single record per CDR3 protein comes from TCRdb applying MiXCR to the multiplex PCR reads. This sample yields 700,000 or so distinct CDR3 sequences, of which 16% are seen a single time; roughly 8% belongs to the top ten. The sequenced sample consisted of blood. These receptors were collected from a young man with Graves' hyperthyroidism.

This clonotype was observed a few times. This sequence joins TRBV5-5 and TRBJ1-5; TRBD1 aligns across 7 bases. The CDR3 contains 17 residues. V shed 4 bases, J shed 2 bases, and the junction held 12 bases outside the gene matches. CDR1 is SGHKS and CDR2 is YYEKEE in the germline V gene (reference sequence). The CDR3 bases are TGTGCCAGCAGCCCCACCCCTCGGACAGGCGGCAATCAGCCCCAGCATTTT. This codes for CASSPTPRTGGNQPQHF.

The CDR3, as DNA: TGTGCCAGCAGTTCCCGGGGGGGAGAGAACACTGAAGCTTTCTTT. Encoded protein: CASSSRGGENTEAFF. The chain employs TRBV6-1 and TRBJ1-1; possible D gene TRBD1, 5 bases. Germline V gene sequence: CDR1 MNHNS, CDR2 SASEGT. Trimming took off 5 bases at V and 1 base at J, with 14 bases between the two ends. CDR3 length equals 15 residues.

In this sample, this clonotype turned up many times. The J gene is TRBJ2-5, the V gene TRBV20-1; D is unresolved. Germline CDR1 and CDR2: DFQATT and SNEGSKA (reference sequence). V lost 3 bases and J lost 4, with 6 bases in between. This CDR3 contains 11 residues. The CDR3 sequence is CSASLGETQYF. CDR3 bases: TGCAGTGCTAGTTTGGGAGAGACCCAGTACTTC.

This clonotype was seen ten or more times. V is TRBV11-3 and J is TRBJ2-1; D is uncertain. This CDR3 is 15 amino acids long. The germline CDR1 and CDR2 sequences are SGHNT and YENEEA. V was trimmed by 0 bases and J by 4 bases, leaving 10 bases between them. The CDR3, as DNA: TGTGCCAGCAGCTTAGAGGAAGCGTCATACAATGAGCAGTTCTTC. Translating it yields CASSLEEASYNEQFF.